This is a list of T cell receptor beta chains from one sample in a study of T cells after yellow fever vaccination. MiXCR, applied by TCRdb to the 5' RACE reads, yields one record per CDR3 protein. The repertoire holds around 300,000 distinct CDR3 sequences, with roughly 13% as singletons. Material: CD4+ T cells sorted from PBMCs, obtained 45 days after the yellow fever booster vaccination. The receptors stem from a man aged 25-45 years who received the YFV17D yellow fever vaccine. CDR3s include the opening cysteine and the closing phenylalanine or tryptophan. A D gene is named only where the DNA matches it firmly. Rows give clone size only sometimes, using once, few, many, or a class for an expanded clone.

TRBJ2-5 . 11 TRBV20-1 many TGCAGGGTCAAGAACCAAGAGACCCAGTACTTC CRVKNQETQYF
TRBJ2-1 . 19 TRBV29-1 many TGCAGCGTTGAAGATCTGGCAACCTGGACTGGCGAGATTCGCGATGAGCAGTTCTTC CSVEDLATWTGEIRDEQFF
TRBJ2-1 . 13 TRBV12-3/TRBV12-4 few TGTGCCAGCAGTTTGTCAATCAAGAATGAGCAGTTCTTC CASSLSIKNEQFF
TRBJ1-5 . 10 TRBV28 . TGTGCCAGCAACAATCAGCCCCAGCATTTT CASNNQPQHF
TRBJ2-5 TRBD1 16 TRBV5-5 few TGTGCCAGCAGCTTGAGTTCAGGGGGCGGGATAAAGACCCAGTACTTC CASSLSSGGGIKTQYF
TRBJ2-1 . 14 TRBV6-1 . TGTGCCAGCGGCAGTAGGGGCTCCTACAATGAGCAGTTCTTC CASGSRGSYNEQFF
TRBJ2-2 . 17 TRBV18 few TGTGCCAGCTCACCACCAGGTCGGACAGACTTCACCGGGGAGCTGTTTTTT CASSPPGRTDFTGELFF
TRBJ2-1 TRBD2 14 TRBV25-1 few TGTGCCAGACTCCTAGCGGGAGCTAACTATGAGCAGTTCTTC CARLLAGANYEQFF
TRBJ2-4 . 16 TRBV20-1 few TGCAGTGCTAGGCCCAAGTTTTCTACAACCAAAAACATTCAGTACTTC CSARPKFSTTKNIQYF
TRBJ2-7 . 14 TRBV5-1 few TGCGCCAGCCAGGCGGGCGACCTAACCTACGAGCAGTACTTC CASQAGDLTYEQYF
TRBJ1-2 . 14 TRBV6-1 few TGTGCCAGCAGTGTAGGGGCGGAAAACTATGGCTACACCTTC CASSVGAENYGYTF
TRBJ2-1 . 14 TRBV7-2 few TGTGCCAGCAGCTTCCTAGCTCTCGGGGGTGAGCAGTTCTTC CASSFLALGGEQFF
TRBJ2-7 . 15 TRBV7-2 few TGTGCCAGCAGCTTAGGTTCCCCACCCTCCTACGAGCAGTACTTC CASSLGSPPSYEQYF
TRBJ1-1 . 13 TRBV20-1 few TGCAGTGCTGATTGGCCGCGGGGCACTGAAGCTTTCTTT CSADWPRGTEAFF
TRBJ2-5 TRBD2 16 TRBV7-9 few TGTGCCAGCAGCTTGGGCCCCAGCGGGAGTCGAGAGACCCAGTACTTC CASSLGPSGSRETQYF
TRBJ2-1 TRBD2 13 TRBV20-1 many TGCAGTGCTCTCGGACTAGCGGGAGCGGGGCAGTTCTTC CSALGLAGAGQFF
TRBJ2-7 TRBD2 16 TRBV19 . TGTGCCAGTAGTATGACACTAGCGGCATTTAGTGGCGAGCAGTACTTC CASSMTLAAFSGEQYF
TRBJ2-1 . 14 TRBV18 . TGTGCCAGCTCACCACCGCTAGTTAACAATGAGCAGTTCTTC CASSPPLVNNEQFF
TRBJ2-1 . 16 TRBV24-1 few TGTGCCACCAGTGATTTGAGGAGCAACTCCTACAATGAGCAGTTCTTC CATSDLRSNSYNEQFF
TRBJ1-6 TRBD1 15 TRBV9 few TGTGCCAGCAGCCCTAAAGGACAGGGTGGTCCACCCCTCCACTTT CASSPKGQGGPPLHF
TRBJ2-3 . 14 TRBV28 few TGTGCCAGCAGTATTGGCAGGGGAGGAGATACGCAGTATTTT CASSIGRGGDTQYF
TRBJ2-1 TRBD2 15 TRBV7-3 few TGTGCCAGCAGCATCACCGGGACTACAAGCAATGAGCAGTTCTTC CASSITGTTSNEQFF
TRBJ2-2 . 15 TRBV7-2 few TGTGCCAGCAGCTCGGCGAACGGGGGCACCGGGGAGCTGTTTTTT CASSSANGGTGELFF
TRBJ1-2 . 13 TRBV25-1 few TGTGCCAGCAGTGGGGGGCATGCCGGAGGCTACACCTTC CASSGGHAGGYTF
TRBJ2-5 . 14 TRBV20-1 few TGCAGTGCTAGGAGAGTGGTAGCGCAAGAGACCCAGTACTTC CSARRVVAQETQYF
TRBJ1-3 . 13 TRBV20-1 . TGCAGTGCTACGAAAATGACTGGAAACACCATATATTTT CSATKMTGNTIYF
TRBJ1-6 . 13 TRBV20-1 few TGCAGTCCCTTCGGAGGCTATAATTCACCCCTCCACTTT CSPFGGYNSPLHF
TRBJ2-5 . 11 TRBV5-6 few TGTGTCCCGGGGCCACAAGAGACCCAGTACTTC CVPGPQETQYF
TRBJ2-7 TRBD1 15 TRBV5-6 few TGTGCCAGCAGCCAGACCGACAGGGGGCGAGGCGAGCAGTACTTC CASSQTDRGRGEQYF
TRBJ1-1 . 15 TRBV19 . TGTGCCAGTAGTAACCTCGGCAGCATGAACACTGAAGCTTTCTTT CASSNLGSMNTEAFF
TRBJ2-7 TRBD1 14 TRBV12-3/TRBV12-4 many TGTGCCAGCAGTCCCCGGGACAGGGCCTACGAGCAGTACTTC CASSPRDRAYEQYF
TRBJ2-3 . 16 TRBV7-6 . TGTGCCAGCAGCTCCCCAACAGGTCTGTTCACAGATACGCAGTATTTT CASSSPTGLFTDTQYF
TRBJ2-1 . 16 TRBV7-8 few TGTGCCAGCAGCTTAGGTAGTATTCCAGCCCCACGTGAGCAGTTCTTC CASSLGSIPAPREQFF
TRBJ1-6 . 14 TRBV29-1 few TGCAGCGTGCGGACCAACAACGGGGATTCACCCCTCCACTTT CSVRTNNGDSPLHF
TRBJ1-3 . 14 TRBV29-1 . TGCAGCGTTGTATTGACGGCTGGTGGAAACACCATATATTTT CSVVLTAGGNTIYF
TRBJ2-2 TRBD2 16 TRBV7-2 few TGTGCCAGCAGCTTAGTTTCGGGAGGGTTCACCGGGGAGCTGTTTTTT CASSLVSGGFTGELFF
TRBJ1-1 . 15 TRBV5-4 many TGTGCCAGCAGCTTGAATCGGCGTTCAGGGTCTGAAGCTTTCTTT CASSLNRRSGSEAFF
TRBJ1-1 . 15 TRBV5-4 few TGTGCCAGCAGTACCTTCGGGGGGAGGAACACTGAAGCTTTCTTT CASSTFGGRNTEAFF
TRBJ1-2 . 14 TRBV4-2 . TGTGCCAGCAGCCAAGATCGGGTCTCTTATGGCTACACCTTC CASSQDRVSYGYTF
TRBJ1-4 . 16 TRBV12-3/TRBV12-4 few TGTGCCAGCACCCCCGGGGGTCTTGCAACTAATGAAAAACTGTTTTTT CASTPGGLATNEKLFF